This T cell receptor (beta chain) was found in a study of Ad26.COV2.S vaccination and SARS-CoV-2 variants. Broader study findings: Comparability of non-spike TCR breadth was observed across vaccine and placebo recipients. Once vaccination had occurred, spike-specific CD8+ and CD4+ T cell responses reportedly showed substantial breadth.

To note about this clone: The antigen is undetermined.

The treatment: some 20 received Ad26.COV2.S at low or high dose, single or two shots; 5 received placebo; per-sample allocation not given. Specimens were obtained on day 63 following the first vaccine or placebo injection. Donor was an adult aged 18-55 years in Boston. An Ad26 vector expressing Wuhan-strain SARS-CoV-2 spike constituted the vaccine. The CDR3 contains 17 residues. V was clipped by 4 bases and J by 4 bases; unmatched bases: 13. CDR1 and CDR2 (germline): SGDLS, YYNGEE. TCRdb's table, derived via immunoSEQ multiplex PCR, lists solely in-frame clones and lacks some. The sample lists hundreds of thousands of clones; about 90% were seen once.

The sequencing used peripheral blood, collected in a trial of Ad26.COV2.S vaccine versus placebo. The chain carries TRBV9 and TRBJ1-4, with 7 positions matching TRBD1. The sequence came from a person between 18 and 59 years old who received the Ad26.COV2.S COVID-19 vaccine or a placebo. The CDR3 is CASSRRTGGEGNEKLFF. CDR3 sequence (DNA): TGTGCCAGCAGCAGACGGACAGGAGGGGAAGGTAATGAAAAACTGTTTTTT.